A selection of T cell receptor beta chains follows, all from one sample in a study of CD8+ T cells in alopecia areata. Assay: immunoSEQ multiplex PCR; the TCRdb copy retains only in-frame clones and omits some. The sample gives roughly 190,000 clones, more than 55% of which show up once; about 1.3% is in the top ten. Sample: CD4+ T cells sorted from blood, taken at approximately week 50, from a patient treated with tofacitinib. The receptors shown here come from a human donor with alopecia areata. CDR3s include the opening cysteine and the closing phenylalanine or tryptophan. Fields, in order: V gene, J gene, clone size, D gene, CDR3 protein, CDR3 DNA. D genes are given only for firm matches. Not all rows give a size; the values are once, few, many and, for expanded clones, a class.

>TRBV23-1|TRBJ2-7|NA|NA
CASSRLGSSYEQYF
TGCGCCAGCAGTCGTCTGGGGAGCTCCTACGAGCAGTACTTC
>TRBV2|TRBJ2-2|NA|TRBD2
CASNLPLGTSGAGELFF
TGTGCCAGCAACCTACCCCTCGGGACTAGCGGGGCCGGGGAGCTGTTTTTT
>TRBV6-6|TRBJ1-6|NA|NA
CASRDGQRSPLHF
TGTGCCAGCAGAGACGGCCAAAGGTCACCCCTCCACTTT
>TRBV30|TRBJ1-1|NA|TRBD1
CAWSPGTGPEVAFF
TGTGCCTGGAGCCCTGGGACAGGGCCGGAGGTAGCTTTCTTT
>TRBV11-2|TRBJ2-3|NA|NA
CASSSPLVDTQYF
TGTGCCAGCAGCTCCCCGTTGGTAGATACGCAGTATTTT
>TRBV7-9|TRBJ2-2|NA|NA
CASSLQGIGELFF
TGTGCCAGCAGCCTCCAGGGAATCGGGGAGCTGTTTTTT
>TRBV5-1|TRBJ1-2|NA|TRBD1
CASSSGTGDGYTF
TGCGCCAGCAGCTCCGGGACAGGGGATGGCTACACCTTC
>TRBV14|TRBJ2-5|NA|NA
CASSQPGLTQYF
TGTGCCAGCAGCCAACCCGGTTTGACCCAGTACTTC
>TRBV29-1|TRBJ1-5|NA|NA
CSVEAGVNQPQHF
TGCAGCGTTGAGGCGGGAGTCAATCAGCCCCAGCATTTT
>TRBV7-2|TRBJ2-1|once|NA
CASSLARNIGNEQFF
TGTGCCAGCAGCTTGGCAAGGAATATCGGTAATGAGCAGTTCTTC
>TRBV30|TRBJ1-4|NA|TRBD1
CAWNDRVWEKLFF
TGTGCCTGGAACGACAGGGTTTGGGAAAAACTGTTTTTT
>TRBV15|TRBJ2-7|NA|TRBD2
CATSRGGGYYEQYF
TGTGCCACCAGCAGAGGCGGGGGATACTACGAGCAGTACTTC
>TRBV6-5|TRBJ1-2|few|TRBD1
CASSYTGQGLGYTF
TGTGCCAGCAGTTACACTGGACAGGGGCTTGGCTACACCTTC
>TRBV5-1|TRBJ2-5|NA|NA
CASSPGTQYF
TGCGCCAGCAGTCCAGGGACCCAGTACTTC
>TRBV15|TRBJ1-5|NA|NA
CATSSDITINAQHF
TGTGCCACCAGCAGCGACATAACTATCAACGCCCAGCATTTT
>TRBV5-1|TRBJ2-3|NA|NA
CASSLKDTQYF
TGCGCCAGCAGCTTGAAAGATACGCAGTATTTT
>TRBV30|TRBJ1-5|NA|TRBD1
CACSGGDNQPQHF
TGTGCCTGTTCAGGGGGGGATAATCAGCCCCAGCATTTT
>TRBV29-1|TRBJ2-6|NA|NA
CSVERVGGANVLTF
TGCAGCGTTGAACGGGTTGGCGGGGCCAACGTCCTGACTTTC
>TRBV5-1|TRBJ2-7|NA|NA
CASSLMGGVDEQYF
TGCGCCAGCAGCTTAATGGGGGGTGTCGACGAGCAGTACTTC
>TRBV25-1|TRBJ2-1|NA|NA
CASSDTGFSEQFF
TGTGCCAGCAGTGATACCGGGTTCAGTGAGCAGTTCTTC
>TRBV29-1|TRBJ2-3|NA|NA
CSVGDTQYF
TGCAGCGTTGGAGATACGCAGTATTTT
>TRBV11-2|TRBJ2-5|NA|NA
CASSLLLETQYF
TGTGCCAGCAGCTTGCTACTGGAGACCCAGTACTTC
>TRBV2|TRBJ2-7|NA|NA
CASSTLAPQTYEQYF
TGTGCCAGCAGTACTTTAGCTCCACAAACCTACGAGCAGTACTTC
>TRBV29-1|TRBJ1-5|NA|NA
CSVEGGGNQPQHF
TGCAGCGTTGAGGGGGGCGGGAATCAGCCCCAGCATTTT
>TRBV7-2|TRBJ2-3|many|NA
CASSFTRGTDTQYF
TGTGCCAGCAGTTTTACCAGGGGTACAGATACGCAGTATTTT
>TRBV29-1|TRBJ2-1|NA|TRBD1
CSVEEYRGNEQFF
TGCAGCGTTGAAGAATACAGGGGAAATGAGCAGTTCTTC
>TRBV7-6|TRBJ2-7|NA|NA
CASSLIPDPQSYEQYF
TGTGCCAGCAGCTTAATCCCGGATCCGCAATCCTACGAGCAGTACTTC
>TRBV18|TRBJ2-3|few|TRBD2
CASRGGGTDTQYF
TGTGCCAGCCGCGGGGGAGGCACAGATACGCAGTATTTT
>TRBV5-1|TRBJ1-4|NA|NA
CASSLRAEGEKLFF
TGCGCCAGCAGCTTGAGGGCAGAGGGGGAAAAACTGTTTTTT
>TRBV29-1|TRBJ2-5|once|NA
CSVVTGQETQYF
TGCAGCGTGGTGACAGGCCAAGAGACCCAGTACTTC
>TRBV29-1|TRBJ1-2|NA|NA
CSVGQQSYGYTF
TGCAGCGTTGGACAGCAATCATATGGCTACACCTTC
>TRBV30|TRBJ1-1|NA|TRBD1
CAWTGGRPHEAFF
TGTGCCTGGACAGGGGGCCGCCCCCATGAAGCTTTCTTT
>TRBV4-3|TRBJ1-6|NA|NA
CASSQWSNSPLHF
TGCGCCAGCAGCCAATGGAGCAATTCACCCCTCCACTTT
>TRBV4-3|TRBJ2-7|NA|TRBD1
CASSQTGGSYEQYF
TGCGCCAGCAGCCAAACAGGGGGCTCCTACGAGCAGTACTTC
>TRBV7-2|TRBJ2-5|NA|NA
CASSPHRKGLEETQYF
TGTGCCAGCAGCCCACACAGAAAGGGGCTGGAAGAGACCCAGTACTTC